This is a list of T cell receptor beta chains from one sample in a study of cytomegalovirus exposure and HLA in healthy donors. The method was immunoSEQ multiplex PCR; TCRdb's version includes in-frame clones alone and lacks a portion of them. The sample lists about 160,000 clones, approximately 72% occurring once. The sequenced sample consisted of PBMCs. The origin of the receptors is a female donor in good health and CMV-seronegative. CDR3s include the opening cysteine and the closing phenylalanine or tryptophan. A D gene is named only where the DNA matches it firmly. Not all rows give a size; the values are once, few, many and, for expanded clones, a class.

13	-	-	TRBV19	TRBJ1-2	TGTGCCAGTAGGTCCTTCGAGGGCTATGGCTACACCTTC	CASRSFEGYGYTF
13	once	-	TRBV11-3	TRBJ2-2	TGTGCCAGCAGCTTAGCCTTCACCGGGGAGCTGTTTTTT	CASSLAFTGELFF
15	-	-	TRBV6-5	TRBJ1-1	TGTGCCAGCAGTTCGGCCGGGACACCCAACACTGAAGCTTTCTTT	CASSSAGTPNTEAFF
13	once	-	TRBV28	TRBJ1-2	TGTGCCAGCAGTTTAGCAGGGGATTATGGCTACACCTTC	CASSLAGDYGYTF
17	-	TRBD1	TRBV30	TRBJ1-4	TGTGCCTCCGGAGGGGGCTGGGGGTTTACAACTAATGAAAAACTGTTTTTT	CASGGGWGFTTNEKLFF
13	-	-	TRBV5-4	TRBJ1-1	TGTGCCAGCAGCTTGGCGATGGCAGGGTGGGCTTTCTTT	CASSLAMAGWAFF
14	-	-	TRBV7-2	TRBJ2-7	TGTGCCAGCAGCTTAACTGCGGCCACCTACGAGCAGTACTTC	CASSLTAATYEQYF
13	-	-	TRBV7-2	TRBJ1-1	TGTGCCAGCAGCTTAGGGGGGACACTTGAAGCTTTCTTT	CASSLGGTLEAFF
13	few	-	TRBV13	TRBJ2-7	TGTGCCAGCAGCTTAGGCTTTTCCTACGAGCAGTACTTC	CASSLGFSYEQYF
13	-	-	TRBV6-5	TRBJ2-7	TGTGCCAGCAGTTGGGGCAGCTCCTACGAGCAGTACTTC	CASSWGSSYEQYF
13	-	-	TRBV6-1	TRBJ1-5	TGTGCCAGCAGTGAACGTTGGAGTCAGCCCCAGCATTTT	CASSERWSQPQHF
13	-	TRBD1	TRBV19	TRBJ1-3	TGTGCCAGTAGGGACAGGGGTGGAAACACCATATATTTT	CASRDRGGNTIYF
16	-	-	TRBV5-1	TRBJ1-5	TGCGCCAGCAGCCTAGGGGAGGTGAAGAACACATGGCCCCAGCATTTT	CASSLGEVKNTWPQHF
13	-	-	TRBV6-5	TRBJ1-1	TGTGCCAGCAGTGGACAGTACTACACTGAAGCTTTCTTT	CASSGQYYTEAFF
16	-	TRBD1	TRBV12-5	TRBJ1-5	TGTGCTAGTGGTTTGGACGCGGACAGGGCTAATCAGCCCCAGCATTTT	CASGLDADRANQPQHF
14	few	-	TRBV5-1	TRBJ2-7	TGCGCCAGCAGCGATAAACTGGGCTTCCACGAGCAGTACTTC	CASSDKLGFHEQYF
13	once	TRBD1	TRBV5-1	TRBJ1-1	TGCGCCAGCAGCTATACAGGGGTCACTGAAGCTTTCTTT	CASSYTGVTEAFF
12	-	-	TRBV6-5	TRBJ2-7	TGTGCCAGCAGTTACCGGAGCGGGGAGCAGTACTTC	CASSYRSGEQYF
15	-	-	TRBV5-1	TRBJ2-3	TGCGCCAGCAGCTATGGCGGATCTAGCACAGATACGCAGTATTTT	CASSYGGSSTDTQYF
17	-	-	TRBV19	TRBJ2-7	TGTGCCAGTAGTATAGGGGGCCCGGGCGCCCCGAGCTACGAGCAGTACTTC	CASSIGGPGAPSYEQYF
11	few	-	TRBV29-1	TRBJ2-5	TGCAGCGGCCTAGAACAAGAGACCCAGTACTTC	CSGLEQETQYF
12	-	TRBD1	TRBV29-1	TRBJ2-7	TGCAGCGCTGACAGGGCAGTTTACGAGCAGTACTTC	CSADRAVYEQYF
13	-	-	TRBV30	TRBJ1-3	TGTGCCTGTAAAGGGGTGGCTGGAAACACCATATATTTT	CACKGVAGNTIYF
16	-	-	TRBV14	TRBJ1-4	TGTGCCAGCAGCCAAGACCTGGGGCGGACTAATGAAAAACTGTTTTTT	CASSQDLGRTNEKLFF
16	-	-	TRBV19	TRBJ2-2	TGTGCCAGTAGTAGCTTCCGGACAAAGAACACCGGGGAGCTGTTTTTT	CASSSFRTKNTGELFF
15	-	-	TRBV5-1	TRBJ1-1	TGCGCCAGCAGCCCCACGCCCGAGAGGAGCACTGAAGCTTTCTTT	CASSPTPERSTEAFF
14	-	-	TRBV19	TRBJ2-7	TGTGCCAGTAGTATTGAGACGGGGAGCTACGAGCAGTACTTC	CASSIETGSYEQYF
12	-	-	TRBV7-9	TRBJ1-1	TGTGCCAGCAGCGGCATGAACACTGAAGCTTTCTTT	CASSGMNTEAFF
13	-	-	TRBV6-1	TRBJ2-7	TGTGCCAGCAGTGAACCAGAAACCTACGAGCAGTACTTC	CASSEPETYEQYF
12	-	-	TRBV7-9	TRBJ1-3	TGTGCCAGCAGCTCGACAGGAAACACCATATATTTT	CASSSTGNTIYF
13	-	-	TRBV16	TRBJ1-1	TGTGCCAGCAGAGCTACGGTAAACACTGAAGCTTTCTTT	CASRATVNTEAFF